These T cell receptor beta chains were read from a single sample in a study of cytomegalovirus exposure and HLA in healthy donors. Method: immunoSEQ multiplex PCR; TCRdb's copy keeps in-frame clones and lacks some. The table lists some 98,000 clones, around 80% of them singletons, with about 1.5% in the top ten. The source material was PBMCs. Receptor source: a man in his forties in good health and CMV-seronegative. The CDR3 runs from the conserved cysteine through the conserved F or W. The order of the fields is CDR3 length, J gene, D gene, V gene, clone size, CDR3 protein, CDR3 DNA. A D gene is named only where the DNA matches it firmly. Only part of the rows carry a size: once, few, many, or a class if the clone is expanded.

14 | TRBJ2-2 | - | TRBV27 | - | CASSLVRGTGELFF | TGTGCCAGCAGTTTAGTCCGGGGCACCGGGGAGCTGTTTTTT
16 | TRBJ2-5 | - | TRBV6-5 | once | CASSYSFLSAQETQYF | TGTGCCAGCAGTTACTCTTTCCTAAGCGCCCAAGAGACCCAGTACTTC
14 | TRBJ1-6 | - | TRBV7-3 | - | CASSEDSSNSPLHF | TGTGCCAGCAGCGAGGACTCTTCCAATTCACCCCTCCACTTT
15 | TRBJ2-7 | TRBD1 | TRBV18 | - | CASSPIRGLNYEQYF | TGTGCCAGCTCACCAATCAGGGGGCTTAACTACGAGCAGTACTTC
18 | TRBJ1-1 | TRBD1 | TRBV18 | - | CASSPLVPGQGMNTEAFF | TGTGCCAGCTCACCATTAGTCCCGGGACAGGGAATGAACACTGAAGCTTTCTTT
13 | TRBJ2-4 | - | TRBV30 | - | CAWSKGTKNIQYF | TGTGCCTGGAGTAAGGGGACCAAAAACATTCAGTACTTC
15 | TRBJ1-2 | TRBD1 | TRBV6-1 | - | CASSAPGTGSHVNTF | TGTGCCAGCAGTGCCCCCGGGACAGGGAGTCACGTTAACACCTTC
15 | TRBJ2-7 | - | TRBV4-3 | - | CASSHDAGSGYEQYF | TGCGCCAGCAGCCATGACGCCGGGAGCGGCTACGAGCAGTACTTC
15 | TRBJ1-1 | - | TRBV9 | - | CASSVGQALNTEAFF | TGTGCCAGCAGCGTAGGACAGGCGCTGAACACTGAAGCTTTCTTT
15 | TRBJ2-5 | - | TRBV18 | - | CASSPPWDNQETQYF | TGTGCCAGCTCACCACCCTGGGACAACCAAGAGACCCAGTACTTC
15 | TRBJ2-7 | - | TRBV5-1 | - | CASSLALSPSYEQYF | TGCGCCAGCAGCTTGGCCCTCTCCCCTTCCTACGAGCAGTACTTC
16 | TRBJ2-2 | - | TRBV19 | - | CASKGFTGQIAGELFF | TGTGCCAGTAAGGGGTTCACGGGACAAATCGCCGGGGAGCTGTTTTTT
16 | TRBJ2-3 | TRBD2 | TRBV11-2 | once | CASSSIAGGPTDTQYF | TGTGCCAGCAGCTCGATAGCGGGGGGGCCGACAGATACGCAGTATTTT
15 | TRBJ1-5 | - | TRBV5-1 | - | CASSLGQTSNQPQHF | TGCGCCAGCAGCTTGGGACAAACTAGCAATCAGCCCCAGCATTTT
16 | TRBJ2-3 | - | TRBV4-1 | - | CASSQDEAVTSDTQYF | TGCGCCAGCAGCCAAGATGAGGCCGTAACGTCAGATACGCAGTATTTT
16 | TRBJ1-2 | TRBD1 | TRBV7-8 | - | CASSPSTGTGVWGYTF | TGTGCCAGCAGCCCGAGTACTGGGACAGGGGTTTGGGGCTACACCTTC
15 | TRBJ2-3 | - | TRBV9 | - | CASSVAAGPTDTQYF | TGTGCCAGCAGCGTAGCGGCGGGGCCCACAGATACGCAGTATTTT
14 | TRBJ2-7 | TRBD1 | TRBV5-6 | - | CASSPGQGYYEQYF | TGTGCCAGCAGCCCGGGACAGGGCTACTACGAGCAGTACTTC